These T cell receptor beta chains were read from a single sample in a study of T cells after posttransplantation cyclophosphamide. TCRdb's copy holds only in-frame clones and misses some; the assay was immunoSEQ multiplex PCR. The sample counts under 45,000 clones, none seen once; the ten largest own 4% to 5%. Sequencing used PBMCs. The receptors were gathered from a woman between 45 and 65 years old in good health and a related stem cell transplant donor. The CDR3 runs from the conserved cysteine through the conserved F or W. The D gene is left open where the match is weak. Size tells how often a clone was seen (once, few, many) or the class of an expanded clone, and some rows leave it out.

V gene	D gene	J gene	clone size	CDR3 DNA	CDR3 protein
TRBV28	-	TRBJ1-4	many	TGTGCCAGCAGTTTATTGGGGCCTGGGGAAAAACTGTTTTTT	CASSLLGPGEKLFF
TRBV28	-	TRBJ2-6	-	TGTGCCAGCAGTCCCTTTTACTCTGGGGCCAACGTCCTGACTTTC	CASSPFYSGANVLTF
TRBV4-2	-	TRBJ1-1	many	TGTGCCAGCAGCCAAGATGTTGCGGGGACTAAGGACACTGAAGCTTTCTTT	CASSQDVAGTKDTEAFF
TRBV4-2	TRBD1	TRBJ1-2	many	TGTGCCAGCAGCCTCGGACAGGGAAACTATGGCTACACCTTC	CASSLGQGNYGYTF
TRBV11-2	TRBD1	TRBJ1-6	many	TGTGCCAGCAGCTTAGGGACAGGGGTCTATTCACCCCTCCACTTT	CASSLGTGVYSPLHF
TRBV19	-	TRBJ2-3	many	TGTGCCAGTAGTATAGGGACAACGAAATATCCAGATACGCAGTATTTT	CASSIGTTKYPDTQYF
TRBV7-8	TRBD1	TRBJ1-6	many	TGTGCCAGCAGCTTATTTGACAGGGGGCCTTCACCCCTCCACTTT	CASSLFDRGPSPLHF
TRBV10-3	-	TRBJ1-1	many	TGTGCCATCAGTCCACGGGGGGCATGGGACACTGAAGCTTTCTTT	CAISPRGAWDTEAFF
TRBV2	-	TRBJ2-7	many	TGTGCCAGCAGGACACAGGGATCTTCTAACGAGCAGTACTTC	CASRTQGSSNEQYF
TRBV28	-	TRBJ1-3	-	TGTGCCAGCAGAAGGGGGGGCGGAAACGCCATATATTTT	CASRRGGGNAIYF
TRBV5-1	-	TRBJ1-1	many	TGCGCCAGCACCTCACAGGGAAGAGTGGGGGACACTGAAGCTTTCTTT	CASTSQGRVGDTEAFF
TRBV10-3	TRBD1	TRBJ2-1	many	TGTGCCATCAGTGAGACTCCCGACAGGGGTCTTTACAATGAGCAGTTCTTC	CAISETPDRGLYNEQFF
TRBV7-3	-	TRBJ2-1	many	TGTGCCAGCAGCTTACTAGGGGCGAATGAGCAGTTCTTC	CASSLLGANEQFF
TRBV7-9	-	TRBJ2-7	many	TGTGCCAGCAGCCGCGCGGGGCAGGCATTCTCCTACGAGCAGTACTTC	CASSRAGQAFSYEQYF
TRBV9	TRBD1	TRBJ2-1	-	TGTGCCAGCAGCGTAGCCCCTCCAGGGCAGGGGGCCGAGGAGCAGTTCTTC	CASSVAPPGQGAEEQFF
TRBV25-1	-	TRBJ2-3	-	TGTGCCAGCAGTGAAGGCGGGGGCCTCACTATCTTCACAGATACGCAGTATTTT	CASSEGGGLTIFTDTQYF
TRBV18	-	TRBJ1-4	many	TGTGCCAGCTCGCAAACAGGACCTAATGAAAAACTGTTTTTT	CASSQTGPNEKLFF
TRBV7-7	TRBD1	TRBJ2-5	many	TGTGCCAGCAGCCCCACGGGACAGGCCGGGGAGACCCAGTACTTC	CASSPTGQAGETQYF
TRBV6-1	-	TRBJ1-2	-	TGTGCCAGCCGGAGGGGAAACTATGGCTACACCTTC	CASRRGNYGYTF
TRBV6-5	-	TRBJ1-1	-	TGTGCCAGCAGGGAACGGGAGAACACTGAAGCTTTCTTT	CASRERENTEAFF
TRBV7-8	TRBD2	TRBJ2-3	many	TGTGCCAGCAGCTCATACACTAGCGGGGGCACAGATACGCAGTATTTT	CASSSYTSGGTDTQYF
TRBV6-5	-	TRBJ2-7	many	TGTGCCAGCAGTTTCCGCTACGAGCAGTACTTC	CASSFRYEQYF
TRBV6-1	TRBD2	TRBJ2-1	many	TGTGCCAGCAGTGAAACAGCGGGGGCCTCCAATGAGCAGTTCTTC	CASSETAGASNEQFF
TRBV28	TRBD1	TRBJ1-1	many	TGTGCCAGCAGTTTGGAGGGGGCCCCGGGATATGAAGCTTTCTTT	CASSLEGAPGYEAFF
TRBV7-2	-	TRBJ1-5	many	TGTGCCAGCAGCTTAGCGCTTGGTGGGCGTCAGCCCCAGCATTTT	CASSLALGGRQPQHF
TRBV11-2	-	TRBJ1-3	many	TGTGCCAGCAGCTTATTTTTAGACTTCGGGGGAAACACCATATATTTT	CASSLFLDFGGNTIYF
TRBV5-4	-	TRBJ2-5	many	TGTGCCAGCAGCTTGATCGATAGCGCGGAGACCCAGTACTTC	CASSLIDSAETQYF
TRBV5-1	-	TRBJ1-5	few	TGCGCCAGCAGCTTGGCCCCCGGGGGCAATCAGCCCCAGCATTTT	CASSLAPGGNQPQHF
TRBV7-9	-	TRBJ2-5	many	TGTGCCAGCAGCTTAGGAATGGCAGGGGTAGGAGAGACCCAGTACTTC	CASSLGMAGVGETQYF
TRBV6-1	-	TRBJ1-5	many	TGTGCCAGCACCCCTGAGCTCTGGCCCCAGCATTTT	CASTPELWPQHF
TRBV6-5	-	TRBJ1-2	many	TGTGCCAGCAGTTACCGGAGAACCTATGGCTACACCTTC	CASSYRRTYGYTF
TRBV28	-	TRBJ1-2	-	TGTGCCAGCAGACGGACAGCAACTAACTATGGCTACACCTTC	CASRRTATNYGYTF